Following are 19 T cell receptor beta chains from one sample sequenced in a study of early T cells in non-severe SARS-CoV-2 infection. MiXCR, run by TCRdb on the 5' RACE reads, gives a single entry per CDR3 protein. The sample has 75,000 to 90,000 distinct CDR3 sequences, around 14% seen once. Sequencing input: whole blood. These receptor sequences come from an adult who was a healthcare worker with PCR-confirmed SARS-CoV-2 infection or an uninfected control (not recorded which).

This rearrangement joins TRBV12-3 or TRBV12-4 to TRBJ2-7; 9 positions match TRBD1. Trimming cost V 4 bases and J 3 bases; bases outside gene matches: 7. The CDR3 runs 15 residues. CDR3 residues: CASSSRDRVYYEQYF. Written as DNA, the CDR3 is TGTGCCAGCAGTTCCCGGGACAGGGTTTACTACGAGCAGTACTTC.

This clonotype was picked up many times. V gene TRBV7-8 combines with J gene TRBJ1-5; no clear D. Germline V lookup: CDR1 SGHVS, CDR2 FQNEAQ. Deletions cut 1 base from V and 6 bases from J, with 7 bases between. The CDR3 covers 13 residues. The CDR3 coding sequence is TGTGCCAGCAGCTTAGTCGCCGGTCAGCCCCAGCATTTT. As protein: CASSLVAGQPQHF.

This clonotype was picked up many times. The rearrangement links TRBV28 to TRBJ2-7; the match to TRBD2 covers 16 bases. Germline V gives CDR1 MDHEN, CDR2 SYDVKM. The ends lost 5 bases at V and 5 bases at J; junction bases unmatched: 6. CDR3 length: 16 residues. The CDR3 reads CASSAPGLAGGHEQYF. The CDR3 nucleotides are TGTGCCAGCAGTGCACCGGGACTAGCGGGAGGGCACGAGCAGTACTTC.

Only a few counts were recorded for this clonotype. The CDR3 DNA is TGTGCCAGCAGTTTGAGTGGGACAGGATGGAACACCATATATTTT. It specifies CASSLSGTGWNTIYF. The chain couples TRBV12-3 or TRBV12-4 to TRBJ1-3, with 8 bases fitting TRBD1. There are 15 residues in the CDR3. V was pared by 3 bases and J by 7 bases, with 8 bases of the junction left unmatched.

The chain employs TRBV18 and TRBJ1-5; D is unclear. The CDR3 loop spans 16 amino acids. V was trimmed by 1 base and J by 2 bases, leaving 12 bases between them. CDR1 KGHSH and CDR2 LQKENI come from the germline V gene. CDR3 sequence reads: CASSPLRQRGNQPQHF. CDR3 nucleotides: TGTGCCAGCTCACCACTACGCCAAAGGGGCAATCAGCCCCAGCATTTT.

This clonotype appeared a few times. The CDR3 region is CASSLALVPTRSDTQYF. CDR3 coding DNA: TGTGCCAGCAGCTTAGCTCTGGTCCCCACGCGATCAGATACGCAGTATTTT. The gene calls are TRBV7-2 and TRBJ2-3; D is undetermined. The CDR3 runs to 17 residues. Germline-derived CDR1 and CDR2 are SGHTA and FQGNSA. V was clipped by 0 bases and J by 4 bases, with 17 bases between them.

This clonotype turned up a few times. The CDR3 DNA sequence: TGTGCCAGCAACCTCCCGGGACAGGGCGAAAAACTGTTTTTT. Amino acids: CASNLPGQGEKLFF. This chain uses TRBV28 with TRBJ1-4; 9 nucleotides line up with TRBD1. This CDR3 contains 14 residues. Looked up from germline, CDR1 is MDHEN and CDR2 is SYDVKM. V dropped 7 bases and J dropped 8; count of bases not matched to a gene: 8.

This clonotype was counted a few times. V is TRBV7-3 and J is TRBJ2-7, with D perhaps TRBD1 (6 bases). Germline V lookup: CDR1 SGHTA, CDR2 FQGTGA. The CDR3 consists of 14 residues. V dropped 0 bases and J dropped 1 base, with 7 bases sitting between them. CDR3 nucleotide sequence: TGTGCCAGCAGCTTAACGAGGGGGTCCTACGAGCAGTACTTC. This encodes CASSLTRGSYEQYF.

This clonotype was seen a few times. The chain carries TRBV29-1 and TRBJ2-1; D unresolved. This CDR3 spans 17 amino acids. V was shortened by 0 bases and J by 5 bases, with 20 bases between the two germline ends. From germline, CDR1 is SQVTM and CDR2 ANQGSEA. The CDR3 DNA sequence: TGCAGCGTTGAAGATGTTCTCTTAACTTCCTGGGACAATGAGCAGTTCTTC. Amino acid sequence: CSVEDVLLTSWDNEQFF.

A few counts support this clonotype. The rearrangement links TRBV5-4 to TRBJ2-7; D is ambiguous. Germline V gene data show CDR1 as SGHNT and CDR2 as YYREEE (reference sequence). The V gene lost 0 bases and the J gene lost 0 bases, with 7 bases spanning the gap. This CDR3 contains 14 residues. The CDR3 spells CASSLEAASYEQYF. CDR3 in DNA: TGTGCCAGCAGCTTGGAGGCAGCCTCCTACGAGCAGTACTTC.

This clonotype was picked up many times. V usage is TRBV20-1 and J usage is TRBJ2-5; the D gene is possibly TRBD1 (5 bases). CDR1 and CDR2 from the germline V gene are DFQATT and SNEGSKA (reference sequence). V was shortened by 5 bases and J by 2 bases, with 9 bases between the two germline ends. There are 12 residues in the CDR3. CDR3 loop: CSASRQQETQYF. For the CDR3, the DNA is TGCAGTGCTTCTCGACAGCAAGAGACCCAGTACTTC.

This clonotype was counted many times. The chain carries TRBV19 and TRBJ2-3, with D unclear. Germline V gene data show CDR1 as LNHDA and CDR2 as SQIVND (reference sequence). Trimming took off 7 bases at V and 2 bases at J, with 10 bases between the two ends. The CDR3 contains 13 residues. CDR3 nucleotide sequence: TGTGCCAGTATGGAACAGAACACAGATACGCAGTATTTT. The encoded protein is CASMEQNTDTQYF.

This clonotype was seen more than once but under ten times. The rearrangement links TRBV14 to TRBJ2-7; D perhaps matches TRBD2 (5 bases). The V gene lost 1 base and the J gene lost 2 bases, with 12 bases spanning the gap. Germline V gene data show CDR1 as SGHDN and CDR2 as FVKESK. The CDR3 is 15 amino acids. The CDR3 is CASSQAGSGAYEQYF. CDR3 nucleotides: TGTGCCAGCAGCCAAGCGGGAAGCGGAGCCTACGAGCAGTACTTC.

This clonotype was observed a few times. This chain uses TRBV3-1 with TRBJ1-1; D not certain. The germline gives CDR1 LGHDT, CDR2 YNNKEL (reference sequence). Trimming took off 2 bases at V and 2 bases at J, with 3 bases between the two ends. The CDR3 has 12 residues. The CDR3 reads CASSQPNTEAFF. The CDR3 bases are TGTGCCAGCAGCCAACCTAACACTGAAGCTTTCTTT.

This clonotype was picked up a small number of times. V is TRBV7-2 and J is TRBJ2-1, with 7 bases that match TRBD1. The germline V gene encodes CDR1 SGHTA and CDR2 FQGNSA. V gave up 1 base and J gave up 7 bases; unmatched junction bases: 10. The CDR3 is 16 residues long. CDR3: CASSLEPGQRTNEQFF. As DNA, the CDR3 is TGTGCCAGCAGCTTAGAACCGGGACAGAGGACAAATGAGCAGTTCTTC.

This clonotype was counted many times. V is TRBV3-1 and J is TRBJ2-7, with D maybe TRBD2 (6 bases). The CDR3 is 15 residues long. The germline V and J ends were trimmed by 1 base and 0 bases, with 10 bases remaining between them. Germline loops: CDR1 LGHDT, CDR2 YNNKEL (reference sequence). The CDR3 nucleotides read TGTGCCAGCAGCCAAGGAGCGGGTCCCTCCTACGAGCAGTACTTC. Translating it yields CASSQGAGPSYEQYF.

The chain joins TRBV7-9 to TRBJ2-1; D is ambiguous. Germline V gives CDR1 SEHNR, CDR2 FQNEAQ (reference sequence). The CDR3 sequence is 15 residues long. V was shortened by 3 bases and J by 0 bases, with 9 bases between the two germline ends. CDR3 in amino acids: CASSFPRSSYNEQFF. The CDR3 nucleotides are TGTGCCAGCAGCTTCCCCCGGAGCTCCTACAATGAGCAGTTCTTC. Looking up the rest from reference TRBV7-9 and TRBJ2-1 gives the full variable domain: DTGVSQNPRHKITKRGQNVTFRCDPISEHNRLYWYRQTLGQGPEFLTYFQNEAQLEKSRLLSDRFSAERPKGSFSTLEIQRTEQGDSAMYLCASSFPRSSYNEQFFGPGTRLTVL.

The table lists this clonotype with a few counts. The chain joins TRBV10-1 to TRBJ2-4; D ambiguous. V lost 3 bases to trimming and J lost 1 base, with 13 bases between them. Germline-derived CDR1 and CDR2 are WNHNN and SYGVQD (reference sequence). The CDR3 loop spans 16 amino acids. The CDR3 DNA follows: TGCGCCAGCAGTGACGGGTACAAGGGTGCCAAAAACATTCAGTACTTC. This sequence encodes CASSDGYKGAKNIQYF.

In its sample, this clonotype was seen a few times. This chain uses TRBV7-9 with TRBJ1-1; possibly TRBD1 for D (6 bases). This CDR3 contains 13 residues. Trimming stripped 4 bases from V and 5 bases from J, with 11 bases between. Germline V lookup: CDR1 SEHNR, CDR2 FQNEAQ (reference sequence). The CDR3 DNA follows: TGTGCCAGCAGCTACAGGGTCGGGACTGAAGCTTTCTTT. This codes for CASSYRVGTEAFF.